This is a list of T cell receptor beta chains from one sample in a study of T cell responses to AZD1222 COVID-19 vaccine. Repertoires were generated with immunoSEQ multiplex PCR, while TCRdb's copy carries only in-frame clones and drops some. Among about 150,000 clones listed, about 89% were seen once. The starting material was peripheral blood, obtained 28 days after the second AZD1222 dose. The receptors were gathered from an adult who received the AZD1222 COVID-19 vaccine. Each CDR3 is given with its conserved first and last residue. Fields, in order: J gene, V gene, clone size, D gene, CDR3 DNA, CDR3 protein. D genes are given only for firm matches. The listing skips clone size in some rows; elsewhere it reads once, few, many or a size class.

TRBJ2-5,TRBV27,NA,NA,TGTGCCAGCAGTTCTTGGGGGGACCAAGAGACCCAGTACTTC,CASSSWGDQETQYF
TRBJ2-2,TRBV9,once,NA,TGTGCCAGCAGCGTAAGTTCGGAGCCGAACACCGGGGAGCTGTTTTTT,CASSVSSEPNTGELFF
TRBJ2-7,TRBV14,NA,NA,TGTGCCAGCAGCCAGGACTTCTTGGCAGGCGAGGGGCACTACGAGCAGTACTTC,CASSQDFLAGEGHYEQYF
TRBJ2-7,TRBV28,NA,NA,TGTGCCAGCAGTTACGCCGCAGGGGGGCTGGACGAGCAGTACTTC,CASSYAAGGLDEQYF
TRBJ2-5,TRBV28,once,NA,TGTGCCAGCAGGGCTCCGGGTGAGGAGACCCAGTACTTC,CASRAPGEETQYF
TRBJ1-4,TRBV5-6,NA,NA,TGTGCCAGCAGCTTGGGAACAGTCGGGCTGTTTTTT,CASSLGTVGLFF
TRBJ1-2,TRBV25-1,once,NA,TGTGCCAGCAGTGACTATGGTTCTGGCTACACCTTC,CASSDYGSGYTF
TRBJ1-2,TRBV7-8,NA,TRBD1,TGTGCCAGCAGCATACCGGGACAGGGAAACTATGGCTACACCTTC,CASSIPGQGNYGYTF
TRBJ1-5,TRBV19,NA,TRBD1,TGTGCCAGTAGTGCCAGGACAGGATTTCAGCCCCAGCATTTT,CASSARTGFQPQHF
TRBJ2-1,TRBV19,NA,TRBD2,TGTGCCAGTAGTATAGATCGGACTAGCGGACTCAATGAGCAGTTCTTC,CASSIDRTSGLNEQFF
TRBJ2-1,TRBV2,NA,NA,TGTGCCAGCAGGAGCACCGGCCTTGAGCAGTTCTTC,CASRSTGLEQFF
TRBJ1-1,TRBV19,NA,TRBD1,TGTGCCAGTAGTATTCGGGACAGGGTCAGGGACACTGAAGCTTTCTTT,CASSIRDRVRDTEAFF
TRBJ1-5,TRBV20-1,NA,NA,TGCAGTGCTAGTGTGCAGGATAGCAATCAGCCCCAGCATTTT,CSASVQDSNQPQHF
TRBJ2-2,TRBV12-3/TRBV12-4,NA,NA,TGTGCCACGAAGTTGGGAGCGGACGGGGAGCTGTTTTTT,CATKLGADGELFF
TRBJ2-3,TRBV6-5,NA,NA,TGTGCCAGCACCCACCGAGGGCCCACAGATACGCAGTATTTT,CASTHRGPTDTQYF
TRBJ1-1,TRBV12-3/TRBV12-4,NA,NA,TGTGCCACCTACAGGGTCCCGAACACTGAAGCTTTCTTT,CATYRVPNTEAFF
TRBJ2-7,TRBV4-1,NA,NA,TGCGCCAGCAGCCAAGATGGAAACAGGGTAGGAGAGCAGTACTTC,CASSQDGNRVGEQYF
TRBJ2-1,TRBV11-3,NA,TRBD2,TGTGCCAGCAGCCACCCAGCGGGGAATGAGCAGTTCTTC,CASSHPAGNEQFF
TRBJ2-1,TRBV3-1/TRBV3-2,NA,TRBD1,TGTGCCAGCAGCCTACGACAGGGGGGGAGTAATGAGCAGTTCTTC,CASSLRQGGSNEQFF
TRBJ1-5,TRBV5-1,NA,NA,TGCGCCAGCAGCCGGGGGGACGGCTCCAATCAGCCCCAGCATTTT,CASSRGDGSNQPQHF
TRBJ1-2,TRBV6-5,NA,NA,TGTGCCACCCGCCCACAGGTGGAAGGTGGCTACACCTTC,CATRPQVEGGYTF
TRBJ2-1,TRBV3-1/TRBV3-2,NA,TRBD2,TGTGCCAGCAGCCCTCTAGCGGGAGGATGGGAAGGGCAGTTCTTC,CASSPLAGGWEGQFF
TRBJ2-1,TRBV18,NA,TRBD2,TGTGCCAGCTCACCACCGGGGACTAGCGGGAGGGATGAGCAGTTCTTC,CASSPPGTSGRDEQFF
TRBJ2-5,TRBV7-9,NA,NA,TGTGCCAGCAGCTTATCGGCAGTCCTTAATGAAGAGACCCAGTACTTC,CASSLSAVLNEETQYF
TRBJ1-1,TRBV19,NA,TRBD1,TGTGCCAGTAGTATGGGACAGGCGATGAACACTGAAGCTTTCTTT,CASSMGQAMNTEAFF
TRBJ2-3,TRBV4-2,NA,TRBD2,TGTGCCAGCAGCCAGGGCGGCGGGGGGAGCACAGATACGCAGTATTTT,CASSQGGGGSTDTQYF
TRBJ2-2,TRBV7-2,NA,NA,TGTGCCAGCAATGGGGGGACCGGGGAGCTGTTTTTT,CASNGGTGELFF
TRBJ2-3,TRBV13,NA,NA,TGTGCCAGCAGCTTAGTGCGATCTAGCACAGATACGCAGTATTTT,CASSLVRSSTDTQYF
TRBJ2-1,TRBV28,once,NA,TGTGCCAGCAGTCTCCCTCTAGGGGGTGAGCAGTTCTTC,CASSLPLGGEQFF
TRBJ2-2,TRBV7-6,NA,TRBD2,TGTGCCAGCAGCCATACTCCAGGCGGGGGGCTCAACACCGGGGAGCTGTTTTTT,CASSHTPGGGLNTGELFF
TRBJ1-4,TRBV19,NA,NA,TGTGCCAGCTCGGAAGGGTTTGAAAAACTGTTTTTT,CASSEGFEKLFF
TRBJ1-5,TRBV27,NA,TRBD1,TGTGCCAGCAGTAAAAGAGGGGGCGCGGTCGATCAGCCCCAGCATTTT,CASSKRGGAVDQPQHF
TRBJ1-5,TRBV10-3,NA,NA,TGTGCCATTGGGACCCAGGGTCAGCCCCAGCATTTT,CAIGTQGQPQHF
TRBJ2-1,TRBV7-8,NA,TRBD2,TGTGCCAGCAGCTTAGTGCGGGAGGGCCAGTTCTTC,CASSLVREGQFF